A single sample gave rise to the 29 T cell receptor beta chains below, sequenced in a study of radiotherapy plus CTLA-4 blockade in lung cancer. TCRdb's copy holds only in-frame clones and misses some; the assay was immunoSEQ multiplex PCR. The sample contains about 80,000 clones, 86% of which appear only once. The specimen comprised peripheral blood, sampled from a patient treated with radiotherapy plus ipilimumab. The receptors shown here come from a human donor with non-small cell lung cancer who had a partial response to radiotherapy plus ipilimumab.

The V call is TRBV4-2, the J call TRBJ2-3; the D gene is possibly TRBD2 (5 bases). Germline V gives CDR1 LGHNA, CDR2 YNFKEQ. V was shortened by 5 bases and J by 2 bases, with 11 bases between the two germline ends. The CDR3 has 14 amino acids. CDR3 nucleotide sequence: TGTGCCAGCAGCTACAGCGGACCCACAGATACGCAGTATTTT. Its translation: CASSYSGPTDTQYF.

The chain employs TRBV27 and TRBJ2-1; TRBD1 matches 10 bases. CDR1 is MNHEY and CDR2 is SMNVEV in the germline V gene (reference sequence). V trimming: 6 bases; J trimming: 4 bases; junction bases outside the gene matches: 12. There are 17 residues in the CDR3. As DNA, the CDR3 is TGTGCCAGCAGGCCTTCAGCTTGGGACAGGGGTTACAATGAGCAGTTCTTC. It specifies CASRPSAWDRGYNEQFF.

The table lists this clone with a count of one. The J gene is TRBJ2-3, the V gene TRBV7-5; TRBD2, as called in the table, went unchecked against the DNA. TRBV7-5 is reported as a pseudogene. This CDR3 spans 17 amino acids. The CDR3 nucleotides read TGTGTCAGAGCCAACAGGACGGGAGATCGGAGCACAGATACGCAGTATTTT. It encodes CVRANRTGDRSTDTQYF.

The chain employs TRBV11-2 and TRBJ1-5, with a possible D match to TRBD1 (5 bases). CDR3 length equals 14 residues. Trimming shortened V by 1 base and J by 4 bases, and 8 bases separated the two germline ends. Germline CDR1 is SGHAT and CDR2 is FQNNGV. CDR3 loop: CASSLGGVNQPQHF. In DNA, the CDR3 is TGTGCCAGCAGCTTAGGGGGGGTTAATCAGCCCCAGCATTTT.

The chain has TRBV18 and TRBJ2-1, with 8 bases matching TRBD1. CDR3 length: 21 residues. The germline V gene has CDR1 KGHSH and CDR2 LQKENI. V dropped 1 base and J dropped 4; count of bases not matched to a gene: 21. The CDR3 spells CASSPLRPGGGTALRYNEQFF. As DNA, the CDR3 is TGTGCCAGCTCACCACTCCGGCCAGGGGGCGGGACGGCCCTACGATACAATGAGCAGTTCTTC.

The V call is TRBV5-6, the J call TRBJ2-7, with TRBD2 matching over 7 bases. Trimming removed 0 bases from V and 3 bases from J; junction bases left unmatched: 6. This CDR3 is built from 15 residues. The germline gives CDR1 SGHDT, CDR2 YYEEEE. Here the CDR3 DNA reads TGTGCCAGCAGCTTGGGGGTACGCGGGAGCTACGAGCAGTACTTC. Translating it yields CASSLGVRGSYEQYF.

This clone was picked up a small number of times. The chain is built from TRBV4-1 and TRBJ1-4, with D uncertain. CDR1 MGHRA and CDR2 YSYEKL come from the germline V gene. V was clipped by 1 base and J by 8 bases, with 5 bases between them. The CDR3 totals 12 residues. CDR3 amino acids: CASSQAGEKLFF. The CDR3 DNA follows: TGCGCCAGCAGCCAAGCGGGGGAAAAACTGTTTTTT.

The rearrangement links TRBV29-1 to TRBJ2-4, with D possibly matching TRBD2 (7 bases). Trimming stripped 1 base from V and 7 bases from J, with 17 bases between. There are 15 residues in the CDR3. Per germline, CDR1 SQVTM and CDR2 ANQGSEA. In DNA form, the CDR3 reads TGCAGCGTTGAAGCTCGGGTTCGGGGGGCGAACATTCAGTACTTC. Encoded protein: CSVEARVRGANIQYF. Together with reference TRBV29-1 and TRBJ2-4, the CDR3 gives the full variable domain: SAVISQKPSRDICQRGTSLTIQCQVDSQVTMMFWYRQQPGQSLTLIATANQGSEATYESGFVIDKFPISRPNLTFSTLTVSNMSPEDSSIYLCSVEARVRGANIQYFGAGTRLSVL.

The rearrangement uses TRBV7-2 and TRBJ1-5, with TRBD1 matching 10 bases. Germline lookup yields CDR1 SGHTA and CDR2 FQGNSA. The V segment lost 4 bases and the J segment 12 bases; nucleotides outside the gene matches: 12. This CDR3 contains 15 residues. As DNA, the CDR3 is TGTGCCAGCAGCTCAAGATCCGGGACAGGGGACCTCCAGCATTTT. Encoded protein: CASSSRSGTGDLQHF.

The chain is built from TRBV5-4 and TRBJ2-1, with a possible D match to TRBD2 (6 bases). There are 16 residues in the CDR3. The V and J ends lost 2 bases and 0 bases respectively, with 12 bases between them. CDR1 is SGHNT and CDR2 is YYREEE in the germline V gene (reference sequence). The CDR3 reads CASSLGGDASYNEQFF. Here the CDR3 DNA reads TGTGCCAGCAGCTTAGGCGGGGACGCCTCCTACAATGAGCAGTTCTTC.

In DNA form, the CDR3 reads TGTGCCAGCAGCTTACAGGGGATGGGAACTGAAGCTTTCTTT. Its protein is CASSLQGMGTEAFF. The chain carries TRBV11-3 and TRBJ1-1, with D possibly TRBD1 on 6 matching bases. This CDR3 spans 14 amino acids. The V end was cut by 2 bases, the J end by 5 bases, with 12 bases between. The germline CDR1 and CDR2 sequences are SGHNT and YENEEA.

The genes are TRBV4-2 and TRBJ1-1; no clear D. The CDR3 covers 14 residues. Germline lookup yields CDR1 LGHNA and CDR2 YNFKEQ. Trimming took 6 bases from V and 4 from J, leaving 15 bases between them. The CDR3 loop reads CASRLGEGSTEAFF. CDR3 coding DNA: TGTGCCAGCAGACTTGGGGAGGGTTCCACTGAAGCTTTCTTT.

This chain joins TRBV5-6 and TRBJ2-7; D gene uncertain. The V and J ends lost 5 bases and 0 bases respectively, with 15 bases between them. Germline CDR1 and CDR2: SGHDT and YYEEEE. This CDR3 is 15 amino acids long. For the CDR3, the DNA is TGTGCCAGCAGTCCCGTCCCTCCGAGCTCCTACGAGCAGTACTTC. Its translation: CASSPVPPSSYEQYF.

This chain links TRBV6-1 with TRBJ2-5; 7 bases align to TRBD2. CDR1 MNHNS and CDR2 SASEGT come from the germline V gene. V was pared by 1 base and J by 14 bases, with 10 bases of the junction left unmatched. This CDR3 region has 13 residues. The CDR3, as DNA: TGTGCCAGCAGTGAAGGCCTCGGGGAGGGGAAATACTTC. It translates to CASSEGLGEGKYF.

CDR3 protein: CASSSSGGGTEAFF. CDR3 nucleotide sequence: TGTGCCAGCAGCTCGTCGGGCGGGGGCACTGAAGCTTTCTTT. The chain carries TRBV5-4 and TRBJ1-1, with a possible D match to TRBD1 (5 bases). The CDR3 runs 14 residues. V was cut by 3 bases and J by 4 bases, with 13 bases left in between. Germline CDR1 is SGHNT and CDR2 is YYREEE (reference sequence).

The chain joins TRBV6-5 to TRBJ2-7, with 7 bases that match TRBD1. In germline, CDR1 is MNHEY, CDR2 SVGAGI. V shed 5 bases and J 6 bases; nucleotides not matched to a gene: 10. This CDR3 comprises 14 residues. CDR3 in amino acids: CASSPGQAVVEQYF. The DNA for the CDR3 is TGTGCCAGCAGTCCCGGACAGGCGGTGGTCGAGCAGTACTTC.

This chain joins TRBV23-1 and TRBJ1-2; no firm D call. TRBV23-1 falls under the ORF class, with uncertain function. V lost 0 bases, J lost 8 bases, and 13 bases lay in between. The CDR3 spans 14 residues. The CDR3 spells CASSQSSGWLGYTF. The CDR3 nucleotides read TGCGCCAGCAGTCAATCTTCCGGGTGGTTGGGCTACACCTTC.

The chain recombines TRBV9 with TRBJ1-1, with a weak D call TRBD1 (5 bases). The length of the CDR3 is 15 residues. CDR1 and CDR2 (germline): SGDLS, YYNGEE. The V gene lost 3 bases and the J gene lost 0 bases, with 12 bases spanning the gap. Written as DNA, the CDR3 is TGTGCCAGCAGCGCTGAGGGGAGGATGAACACTGAAGCTTTCTTT. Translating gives CASSAEGRMNTEAFF.

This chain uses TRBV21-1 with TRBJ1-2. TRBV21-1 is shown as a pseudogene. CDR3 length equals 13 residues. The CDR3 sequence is CASSSWGEGGYTF. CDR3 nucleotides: TGTGCCAGCAGCTCCTGGGGGGAGGGTGGCTACACCTTC.

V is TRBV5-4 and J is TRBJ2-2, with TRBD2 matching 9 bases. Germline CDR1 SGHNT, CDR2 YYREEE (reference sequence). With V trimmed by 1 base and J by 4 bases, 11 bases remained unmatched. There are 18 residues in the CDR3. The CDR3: CASSLFRLAGGRTGELFF. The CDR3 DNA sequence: TGTGCCAGCAGCTTGTTTAGGTTGGCGGGAGGGCGCACCGGGGAGCTGTTTTTT.

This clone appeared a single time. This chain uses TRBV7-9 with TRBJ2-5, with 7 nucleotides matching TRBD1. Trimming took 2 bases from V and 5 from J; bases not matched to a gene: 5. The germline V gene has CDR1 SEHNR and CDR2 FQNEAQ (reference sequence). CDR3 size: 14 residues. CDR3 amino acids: CASSLSRGYETQYF. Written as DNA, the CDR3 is TGTGCCAGCAGCTTATCCAGGGGGTACGAGACCCAGTACTTC.

The CDR3 loop is CAIALGGLAGADTQYF. The CDR3 coding sequence is TGTGCCATCGCCCTCGGAGGACTAGCGGGAGCAGATACGCAGTATTTT. V gene TRBV10-3 combines with J gene TRBJ2-3; 13 bases line up with TRBD2. From germline, CDR1 is ENHRY and CDR2 SYGVKD. The CDR3 spans 16 residues. V trimming: 8 bases; J trimming: 4 bases; junction bases outside the gene matches: 9.

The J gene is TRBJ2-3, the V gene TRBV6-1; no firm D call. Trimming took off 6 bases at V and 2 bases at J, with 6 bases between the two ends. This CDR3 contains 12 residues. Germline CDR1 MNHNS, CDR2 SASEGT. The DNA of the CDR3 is TGTGCCAGCAGACACCTCACAGATACGCAGTATTTT. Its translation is CASRHLTDTQYF.

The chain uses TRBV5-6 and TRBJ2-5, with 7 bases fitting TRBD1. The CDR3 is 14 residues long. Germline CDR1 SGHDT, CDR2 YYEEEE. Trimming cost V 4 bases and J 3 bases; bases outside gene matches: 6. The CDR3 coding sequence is TGTGCCAGCAGCCCCGGGACAGTAGAAGAGACCCAGTACTTC. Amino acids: CASSPGTVEETQYF.

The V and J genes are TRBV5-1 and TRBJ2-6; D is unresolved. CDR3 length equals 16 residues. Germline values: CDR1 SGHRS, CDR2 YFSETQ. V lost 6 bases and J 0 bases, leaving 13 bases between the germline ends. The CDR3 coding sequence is TGCGCCAGCACTGGCGGTACGAGCTCTGGGGCCAACGTCCTGACTTTC. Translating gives CASTGGTSSGANVLTF. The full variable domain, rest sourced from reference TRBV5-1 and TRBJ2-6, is KAGVTQTPRYLIKTRGQQVTLSCSPISGHRSVSWYQQTPGQGLQFLFEYFSETQRNKGNFPGRFSGRQFSNSRSEMNVSTLELGDSALYLCASTGGTSSGANVLTFGAGSRLTVL.

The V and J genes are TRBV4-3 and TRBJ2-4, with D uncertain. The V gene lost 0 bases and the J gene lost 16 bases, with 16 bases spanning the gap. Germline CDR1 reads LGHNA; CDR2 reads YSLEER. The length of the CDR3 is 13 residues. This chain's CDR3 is CASSQDSQSNLYF. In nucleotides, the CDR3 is TGCGCCAGCAGCCAAGATAGCCAATCGAACTTATACTTC.

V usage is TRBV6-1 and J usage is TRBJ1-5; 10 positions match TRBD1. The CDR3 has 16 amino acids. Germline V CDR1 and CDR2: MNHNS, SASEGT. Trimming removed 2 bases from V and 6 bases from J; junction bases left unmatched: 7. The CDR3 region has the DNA TGTGCCAGCAGTGAACTACGGGGACAGGGGTCTCAGCCCCAGCATTTT. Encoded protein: CASSELRGQGSQPQHF.

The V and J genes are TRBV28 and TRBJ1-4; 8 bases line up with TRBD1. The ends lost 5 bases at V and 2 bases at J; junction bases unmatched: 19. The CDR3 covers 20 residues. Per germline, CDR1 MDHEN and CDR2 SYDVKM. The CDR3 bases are TGTGCCAGCAGTCGCCCACATAATCAAAATACAGGGGGTACTAATGAAAAACTGTTTTTT. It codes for CASSRPHNQNTGGTNEKLFF.

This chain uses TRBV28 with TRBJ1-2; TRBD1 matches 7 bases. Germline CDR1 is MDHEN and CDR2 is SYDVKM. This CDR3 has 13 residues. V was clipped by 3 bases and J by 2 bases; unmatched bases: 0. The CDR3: CASSLGQNYGYTF. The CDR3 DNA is TGTGCCAGCAGTTTGGGACAGAACTATGGCTACACCTTC.